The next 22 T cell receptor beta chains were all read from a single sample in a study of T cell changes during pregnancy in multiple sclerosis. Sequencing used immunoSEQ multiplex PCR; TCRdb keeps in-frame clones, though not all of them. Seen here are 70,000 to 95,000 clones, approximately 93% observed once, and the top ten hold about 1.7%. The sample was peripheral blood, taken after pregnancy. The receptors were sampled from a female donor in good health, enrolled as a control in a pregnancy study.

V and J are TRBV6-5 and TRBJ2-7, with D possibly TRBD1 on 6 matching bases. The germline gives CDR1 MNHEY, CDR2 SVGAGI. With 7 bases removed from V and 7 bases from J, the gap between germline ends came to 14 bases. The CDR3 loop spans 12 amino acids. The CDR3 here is CASTPRGGEQYF. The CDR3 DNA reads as TGTGCCAGCACCCCGAGAGGGGGTGAGCAGTACTTC.

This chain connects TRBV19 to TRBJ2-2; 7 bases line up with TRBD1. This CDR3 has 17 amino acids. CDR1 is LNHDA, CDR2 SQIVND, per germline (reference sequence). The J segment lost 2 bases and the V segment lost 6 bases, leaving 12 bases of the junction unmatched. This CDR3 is CASRTDHRGPNTGELFF. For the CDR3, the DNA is TGTGCCAGTAGGACCGACCACAGGGGCCCAAACACCGGGGAGCTGTTTTTT.

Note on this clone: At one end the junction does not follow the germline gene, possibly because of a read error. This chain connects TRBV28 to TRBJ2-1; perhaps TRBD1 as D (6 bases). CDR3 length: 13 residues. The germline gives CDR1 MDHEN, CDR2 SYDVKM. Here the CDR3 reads CASSLSGTRVQFF. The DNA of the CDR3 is TGTGCCAGCAGCTTATCGGGGACAAGGGTCCAGTTCTTC.

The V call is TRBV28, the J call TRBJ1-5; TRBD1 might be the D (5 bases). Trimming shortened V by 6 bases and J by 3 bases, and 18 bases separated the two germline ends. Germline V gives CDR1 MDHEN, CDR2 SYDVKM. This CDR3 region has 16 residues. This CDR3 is CASRTPSREYNQPQHF. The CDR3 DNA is TGTGCCAGCAGAACTCCATCCAGGGAATACAATCAGCCCCAGCATTTT. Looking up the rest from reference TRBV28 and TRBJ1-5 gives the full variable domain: DVKVTQSSRYLVKRTGEKVFLECVQDMDHENMFWYRQDPGLGLRLIYFSYDVKMKEKGDIPEGYSVSREKKERFSLILESASTNQTSMYLCASRTPSREYNQPQHFGDGTRLSIL.

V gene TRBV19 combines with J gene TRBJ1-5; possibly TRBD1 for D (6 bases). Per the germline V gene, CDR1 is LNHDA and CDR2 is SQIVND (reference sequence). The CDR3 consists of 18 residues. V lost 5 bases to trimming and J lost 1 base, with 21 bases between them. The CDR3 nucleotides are TGTGCCAGTAGTCCAAACCCCAACAGGGTAGGAAGCAATCAGCCCCAGCATTTT. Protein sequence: CASSPNPNRVGSNQPQHF.

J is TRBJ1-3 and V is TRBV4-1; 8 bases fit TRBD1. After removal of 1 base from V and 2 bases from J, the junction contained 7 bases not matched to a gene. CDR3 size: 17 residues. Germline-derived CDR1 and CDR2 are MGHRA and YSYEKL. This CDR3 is CASSQGRGRGPGNTIYF. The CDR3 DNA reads TGCGCCAGCAGCCAAGGCAGGGGGCGAGGTCCTGGAAACACCATATATTTT.

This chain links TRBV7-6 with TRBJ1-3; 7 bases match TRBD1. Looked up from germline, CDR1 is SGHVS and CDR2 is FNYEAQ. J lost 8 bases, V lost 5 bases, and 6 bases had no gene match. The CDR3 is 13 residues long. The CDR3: CASSTNRGDTIYF. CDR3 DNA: TGTGCCAGCAGCACTAACAGGGGAGACACCATATATTTT.

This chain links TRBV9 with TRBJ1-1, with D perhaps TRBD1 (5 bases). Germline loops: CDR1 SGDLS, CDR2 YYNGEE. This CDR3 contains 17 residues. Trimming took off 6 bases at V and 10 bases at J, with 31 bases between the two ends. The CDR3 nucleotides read TGTGCCAGCACTCAGAGCGGGGGGGGGAGACAAACGGAAGGAGCTTTCTTT. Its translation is CASTQSGGGRQTEGAFF.

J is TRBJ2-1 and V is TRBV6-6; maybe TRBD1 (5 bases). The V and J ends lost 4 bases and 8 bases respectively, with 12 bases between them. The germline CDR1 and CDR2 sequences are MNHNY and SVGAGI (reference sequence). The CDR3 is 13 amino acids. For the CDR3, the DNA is TGTGCCAGCAGTTCCCGACTCAGGGATGAGCAGTTCTTC. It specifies CASSSRLRDEQFF.

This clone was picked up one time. CDR3 DNA sequence: TGCAGCGCCCCTCTGGGAGGCAATGAGCAGTTCTTC. Translation: CSAPLGGNEQFF. The rearrangement links TRBV29-1 to TRBJ2-1; D may be TRBD2 (6 bases). CDR1 is SQVTM and CDR2 is ANQGSEA in the germline V gene. V was clipped by 7 bases and J by 6 bases, with 13 bases between them. The CDR3 consists of 12 residues.

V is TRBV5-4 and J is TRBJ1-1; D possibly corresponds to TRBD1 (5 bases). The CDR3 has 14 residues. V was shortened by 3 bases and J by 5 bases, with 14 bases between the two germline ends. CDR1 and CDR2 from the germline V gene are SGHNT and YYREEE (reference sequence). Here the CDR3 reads CASSSAGRGTEAFF. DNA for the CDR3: TGTGCCAGCAGCTCGGCGGGGCGGGGGACTGAAGCTTTCTTT.

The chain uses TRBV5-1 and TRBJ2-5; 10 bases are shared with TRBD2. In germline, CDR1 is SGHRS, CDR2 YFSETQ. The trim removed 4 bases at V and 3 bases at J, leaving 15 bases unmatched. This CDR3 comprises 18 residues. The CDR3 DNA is TGCGCCAGCAGCCAGAAGGATTGGAGCGGGAGGGCCGAAGAGACCCAGTACTTC. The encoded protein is CASSQKDWSGRAEETQYF.

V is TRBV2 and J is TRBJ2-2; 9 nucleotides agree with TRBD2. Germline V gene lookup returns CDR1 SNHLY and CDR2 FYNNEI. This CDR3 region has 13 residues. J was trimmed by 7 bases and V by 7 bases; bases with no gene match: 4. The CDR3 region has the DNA TGTGCCAGCAATTTAGCGGGAGTCGGGGAGCTGTTTTTT. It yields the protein CASNLAGVGELFF.

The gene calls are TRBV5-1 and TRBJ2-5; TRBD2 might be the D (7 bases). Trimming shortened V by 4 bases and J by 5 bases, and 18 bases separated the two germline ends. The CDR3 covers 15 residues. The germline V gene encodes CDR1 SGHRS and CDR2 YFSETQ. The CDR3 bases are TGCGCCAGCAGCCCCGCTCCGGGGGGCGAGGAGACCCAGTACTTC. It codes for CASSPAPGGEETQYF.

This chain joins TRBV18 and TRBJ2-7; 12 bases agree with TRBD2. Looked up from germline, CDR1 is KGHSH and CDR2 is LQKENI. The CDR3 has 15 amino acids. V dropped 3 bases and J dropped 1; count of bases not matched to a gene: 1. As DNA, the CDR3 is TGTGCCAGCTCACCGACTAGCGGGAGTTCCTACGAGCAGTACTTC. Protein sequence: CASSPTSGSSYEQYF.

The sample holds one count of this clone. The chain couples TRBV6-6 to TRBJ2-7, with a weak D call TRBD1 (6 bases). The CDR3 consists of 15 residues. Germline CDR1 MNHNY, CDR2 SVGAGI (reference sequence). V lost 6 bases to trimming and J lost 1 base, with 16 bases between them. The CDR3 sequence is CASRPGQATSYEQYF. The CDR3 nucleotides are TGTGCCAGCAGGCCGGGACAAGCAACGTCCTACGAGCAGTACTTC.

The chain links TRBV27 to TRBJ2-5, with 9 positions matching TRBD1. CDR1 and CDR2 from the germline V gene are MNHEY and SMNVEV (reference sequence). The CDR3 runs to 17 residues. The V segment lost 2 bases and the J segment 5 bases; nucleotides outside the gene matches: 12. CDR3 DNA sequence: TGTGCCAGCAGTTTAGGGGCCGGGACAGGGCATGCGGAGACCCAGTACTTC. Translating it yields CASSLGAGTGHAETQYF.

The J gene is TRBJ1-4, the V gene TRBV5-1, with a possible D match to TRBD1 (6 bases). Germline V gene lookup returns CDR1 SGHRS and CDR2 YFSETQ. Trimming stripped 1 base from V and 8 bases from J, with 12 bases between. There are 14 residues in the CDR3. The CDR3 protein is CASSLFTGPEKLFF. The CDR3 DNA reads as TGCGCCAGCAGCTTGTTCACAGGGCCGGAAAAACTGTTTTTT.

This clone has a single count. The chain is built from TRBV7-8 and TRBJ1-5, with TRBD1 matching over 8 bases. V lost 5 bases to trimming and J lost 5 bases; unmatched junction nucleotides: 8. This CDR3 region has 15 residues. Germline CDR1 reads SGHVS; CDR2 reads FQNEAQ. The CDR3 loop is CASSGRGRVDQPQHF. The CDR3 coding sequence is TGTGCCAGCAGCGGCAGGGGGCGGGTGGATCAGCCCCAGCATTTT.

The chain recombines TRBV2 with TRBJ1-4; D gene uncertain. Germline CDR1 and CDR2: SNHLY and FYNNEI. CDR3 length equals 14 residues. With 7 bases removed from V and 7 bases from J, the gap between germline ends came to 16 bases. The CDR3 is CASIVAREGEKLFF. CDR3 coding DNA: TGTGCCAGCATAGTGGCACGGGAGGGTGAAAAACTGTTTTTT.

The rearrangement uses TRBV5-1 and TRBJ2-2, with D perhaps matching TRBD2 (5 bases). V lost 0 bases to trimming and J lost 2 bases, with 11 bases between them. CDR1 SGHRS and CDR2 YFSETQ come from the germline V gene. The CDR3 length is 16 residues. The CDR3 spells CASSLGSEGNTGELFF. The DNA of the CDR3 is TGCGCCAGCAGCTTGGGGTCCGAGGGAAACACCGGGGAGCTGTTTTTT.

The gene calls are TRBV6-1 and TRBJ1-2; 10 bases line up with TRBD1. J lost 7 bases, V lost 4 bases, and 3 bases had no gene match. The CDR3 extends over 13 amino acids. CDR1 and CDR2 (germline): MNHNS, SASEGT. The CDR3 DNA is TGTGCCAGCAGTGCGGACAGGGGGATTGGCTACACCTTC. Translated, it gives CASSADRGIGYTF.